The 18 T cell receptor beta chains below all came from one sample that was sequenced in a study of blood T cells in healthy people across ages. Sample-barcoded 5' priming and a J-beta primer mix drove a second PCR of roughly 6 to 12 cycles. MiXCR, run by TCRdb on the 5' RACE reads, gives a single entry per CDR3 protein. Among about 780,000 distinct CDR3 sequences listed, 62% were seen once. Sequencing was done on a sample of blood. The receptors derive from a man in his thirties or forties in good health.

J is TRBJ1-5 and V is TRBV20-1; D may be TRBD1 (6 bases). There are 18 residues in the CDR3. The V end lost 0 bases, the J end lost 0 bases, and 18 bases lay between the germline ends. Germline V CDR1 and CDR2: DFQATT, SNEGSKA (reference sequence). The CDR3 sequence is CSARDYSVWTASNQPQHF. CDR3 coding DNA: TGCAGTGCTAGAGATTATTCAGTATGGACAGCTAGCAATCAGCCCCAGCATTTT.

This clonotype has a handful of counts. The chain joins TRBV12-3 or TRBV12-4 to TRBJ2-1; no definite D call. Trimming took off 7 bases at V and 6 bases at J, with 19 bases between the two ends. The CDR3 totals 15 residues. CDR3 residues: CASTPPSGRANEQFF. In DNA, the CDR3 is TGTGCCAGCACTCCCCCCTCCGGGCGTGCCAATGAGCAGTTCTTC.

CDR3 loop: CSAFPGGGDTDTQYF. In nucleotides, the CDR3 is TGCAGTGCTTTTCCTGGCGGGGGCGACACAGATACGCAGTATTTT. V gene TRBV20-1 combines with J gene TRBJ2-3; tentatively, D is TRBD2 (7 bases). V shed 5 bases and J shed 2 bases, with 17 bases lying between them. Looked up from germline, CDR1 is DFQATT and CDR2 is SNEGSKA (reference sequence). There are 15 residues in the CDR3.

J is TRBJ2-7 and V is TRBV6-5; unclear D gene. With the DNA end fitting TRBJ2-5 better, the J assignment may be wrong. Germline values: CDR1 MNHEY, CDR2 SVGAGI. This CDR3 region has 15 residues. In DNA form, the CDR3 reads TGTGCCAGCAGTTACCTGGGGAAGGGCCAGGAGACCCAGTACTTC. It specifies CASSYLGKGQETQYF.

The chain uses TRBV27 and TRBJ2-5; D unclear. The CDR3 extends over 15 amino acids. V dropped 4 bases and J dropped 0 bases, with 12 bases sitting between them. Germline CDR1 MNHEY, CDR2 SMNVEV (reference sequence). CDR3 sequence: CASSSLSGYQETQYF. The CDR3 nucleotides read TGTGCCAGCAGTTCCCTCTCCGGGTACCAAGAGACCCAGTACTTC.

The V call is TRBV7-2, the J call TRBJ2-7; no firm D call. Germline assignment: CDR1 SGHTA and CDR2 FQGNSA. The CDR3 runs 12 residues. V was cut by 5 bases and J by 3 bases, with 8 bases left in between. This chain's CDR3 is CASSPVRYEQYF. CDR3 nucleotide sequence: TGTGCCAGCAGCCCGGTCCGCTACGAGCAGTACTTC.

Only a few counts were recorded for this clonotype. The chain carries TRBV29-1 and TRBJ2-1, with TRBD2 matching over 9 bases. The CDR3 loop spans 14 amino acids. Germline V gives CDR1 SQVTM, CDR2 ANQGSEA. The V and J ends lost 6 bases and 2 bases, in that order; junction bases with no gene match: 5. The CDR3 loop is CSVQRGETYNEQFF. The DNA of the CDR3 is TGCAGCGTGCAGCGGGGGGAAACCTACAATGAGCAGTTCTTC.

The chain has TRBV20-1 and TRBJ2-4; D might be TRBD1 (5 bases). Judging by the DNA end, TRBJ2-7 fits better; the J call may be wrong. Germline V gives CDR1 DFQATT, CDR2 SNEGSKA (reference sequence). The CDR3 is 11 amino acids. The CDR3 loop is CSARDKIEQYF. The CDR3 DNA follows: TGCAGTGCTAGGGACAAGATCGAGCAGTACTTC.

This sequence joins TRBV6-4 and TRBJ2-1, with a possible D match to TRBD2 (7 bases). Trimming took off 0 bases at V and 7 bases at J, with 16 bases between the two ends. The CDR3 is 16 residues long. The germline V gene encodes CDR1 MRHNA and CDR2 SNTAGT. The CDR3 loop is CASSDSRGGPRNEQFF. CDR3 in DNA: TGTGCCAGCAGTGACTCGAGGGGGGGGCCGAGGAATGAGCAGTTCTTC.

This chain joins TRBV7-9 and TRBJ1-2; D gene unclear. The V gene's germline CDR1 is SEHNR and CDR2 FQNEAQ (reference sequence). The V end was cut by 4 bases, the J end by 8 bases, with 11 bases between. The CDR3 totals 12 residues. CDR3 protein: CASSSIEGGYTF. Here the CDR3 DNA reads TGTGCCAGCAGCTCGATCGAAGGCGGCTACACCTTC.

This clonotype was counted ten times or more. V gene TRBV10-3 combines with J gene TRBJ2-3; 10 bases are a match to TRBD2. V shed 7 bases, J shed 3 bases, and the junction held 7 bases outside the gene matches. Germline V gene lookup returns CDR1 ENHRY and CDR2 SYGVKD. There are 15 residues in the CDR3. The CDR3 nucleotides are TGTGCCATCACCCGGACTAGCGGAAATACAGATACGCAGTATTTT. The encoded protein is CAITRTSGNTDTQYF.

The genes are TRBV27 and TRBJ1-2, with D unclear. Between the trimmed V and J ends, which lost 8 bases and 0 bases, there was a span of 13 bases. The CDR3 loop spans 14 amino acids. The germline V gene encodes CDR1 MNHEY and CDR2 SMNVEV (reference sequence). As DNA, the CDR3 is TGTGCCAGCTCTCAGAGCGACCCTAACTATGGCTACACCTTC. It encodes CASSQSDPNYGYTF.

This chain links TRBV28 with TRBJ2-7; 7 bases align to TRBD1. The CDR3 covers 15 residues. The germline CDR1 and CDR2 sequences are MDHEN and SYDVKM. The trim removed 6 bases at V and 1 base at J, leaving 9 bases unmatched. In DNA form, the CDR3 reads TGTGCCAGCAGATACGCTGGGACAGTGTCCTACGAGCAGTACTTC. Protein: CASRYAGTVSYEQYF.

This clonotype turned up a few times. The chain's CDR3 is CASSGTTDTQYF. The CDR3 DNA reads TGTGCCAGCAGCGGGACCACAGATACGCAGTATTTT. The rearrangement uses TRBV7-3 and TRBJ2-3; D possibly uses TRBD1 or TRBD2 (5 bases each). CDR3 length: 12 amino acids. CDR1 and CDR2 (germline): SGHTA, FQGTGA. V was trimmed by 5 bases and J by 2 bases, leaving 5 bases between them.

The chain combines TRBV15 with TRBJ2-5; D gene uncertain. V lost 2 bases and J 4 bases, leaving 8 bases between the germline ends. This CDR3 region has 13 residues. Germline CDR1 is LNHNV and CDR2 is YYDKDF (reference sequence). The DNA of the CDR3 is TGTGCCACCAGCAGACAGGTGAGAGAGACCCAGTACTTC. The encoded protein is CATSRQVRETQYF.

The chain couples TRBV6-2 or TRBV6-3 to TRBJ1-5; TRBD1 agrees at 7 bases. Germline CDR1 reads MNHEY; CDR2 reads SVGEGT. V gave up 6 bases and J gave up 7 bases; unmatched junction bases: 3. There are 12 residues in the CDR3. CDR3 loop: CASSRQGQPQHF. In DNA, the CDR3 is TGTGCCAGCAGCAGACAGGGCCAGCCCCAGCATTTT.

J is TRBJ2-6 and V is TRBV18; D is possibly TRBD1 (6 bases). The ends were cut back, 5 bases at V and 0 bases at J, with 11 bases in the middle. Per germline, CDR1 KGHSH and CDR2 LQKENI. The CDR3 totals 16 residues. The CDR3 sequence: CASSRDTSSGANVLTF. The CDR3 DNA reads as TGTGCCAGCTCAAGGGACACTAGCTCTGGGGCCAACGTCCTGACTTTC. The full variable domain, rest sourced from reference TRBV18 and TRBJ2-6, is NAGVMQNPRHLVRRRGQEARLRCSPMKGHSHVYWYRQLPEEGLKFMVYLQKENIIDESGMPKERFSAEFPKEGPSILRIQQVVRGDSAAYFCASSRDTSSGANVLTFGAGSRLTVL.

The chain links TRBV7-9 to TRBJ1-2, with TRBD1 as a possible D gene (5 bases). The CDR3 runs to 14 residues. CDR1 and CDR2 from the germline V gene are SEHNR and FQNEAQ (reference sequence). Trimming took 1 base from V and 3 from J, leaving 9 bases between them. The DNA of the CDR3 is TGTGCCAGCAGCTTAGTACAGGACGACTATGGCTACACCTTC. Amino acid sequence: CASSLVQDDYGYTF. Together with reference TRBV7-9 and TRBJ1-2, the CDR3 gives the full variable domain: DTGVSQNPRHKITKRGQNVTFRCDPISEHNRLYWYRQTLGQGPEFLTYFQNEAQLEKSRLLSDRFSAERPKGSFSTLEIQRTEQGDSAMYLCASSLVQDDYGYTFGSGTRLTVV.